This entry features one T cell receptor beta chain sequence. In the study's own analysis: Estimates of nucleated cell counts were drawn from the amplification of reference gene primers. This table comes from immunoSEQ multiplex PCR, and its TCRdb copy is limited to in-frame clones, with some not included. The DNA gave D and trimming, while V, J and clone size come from that table. Of approximately 490,000 clones listed, 80% to 90% are singletons. These data belong to a study of blood T cell repertoires in COVID-19. The germline V gene has CDR1 MNHEY and CDR2 SVGAGI. V trimming: 1 base; J trimming: 6 bases; junction bases outside the gene matches: 8. This CDR3 is built from 15 residues. Recruits, aged 18 to 89 years, lived in 25 or so US areas. Recovery among Cohort 3 donors was established by two negative PCRs, clearance, or symptom resolution.

V gene TRBV6-5 combines with J gene TRBJ1-1; 7 positions agree with TRBD1. The sample consisted of PBMCs or T cells enriched from blood (not recorded which). This clonotype originated in a woman between 55 and 75 years old who had recovered from COVID-19. CDR3 in amino acids: CASSYFTPGTAEAFF. In DNA form, the CDR3 reads TGTGCCAGCAGTTACTTCACGCCCGGGACAGCTGAAGCTTTCTTT.